This is a list of T cell receptor beta chains from one sample in a study of T cell repertoires in cytomegalovirus infection. TCRdb redid the calling of the reads with MiXCR, one entry per CDR3 protein. This table has about 490,000 distinct CDR3 sequences, approximately 25% appearing once. Sequenced: PBMCs. The receptors were sampled from a human donor in good health (CMV status not recorded). Some clones in this sample may be carry-over from other donors' samples. Both conserved end residues are part of each CDR3. The D gene is left open where the match is weak. The size of a clone is reported for some rows only, either as once, few or many, or as a class for expanded clones.

>.|TRBJ2-7|TRBD2|TRBV6-6
TGTGCCAGCAGTTACGGACTAGCGGGAGAAGAGCAGTACTTC
CASSYGLAGEEQYF
>.|TRBJ1-5|.|TRBV7-9
TGTGCCAGCAGCCCTCCCTTGGGGGAGGGGCACCAGCCCCAGCATTTT
CASSPPLGEGHQPQHF
>many|TRBJ1-2|.|TRBV12-3/TRBV12-4
TGTGCCAGCAGTCCGAGACAGGAGGGGTTATATGGCTACACCTTC
CASSPRQEGLYGYTF
>.|TRBJ2-5|TRBD1|TRBV27
TGTGCCAGCAGTTTAAGATGGCAGGGGGCGGGTTTCGGGGAGACCCAGTACTTC
CASSLRWQGAGFGETQYF
>few|TRBJ1-1|.|TRBV18
TGTGCCAGCTCACCCCCGGGACTGAGGAACACTGAAGCTTTCTTT
CASSPPGLRNTEAFF
>few|TRBJ2-7|.|TRBV20-1
TGCAGTGCCCGGGATATCTACGAGCAGTACTTC
CSARDIYEQYF
>many|TRBJ1-4|.|TRBV7-8
TGTGCCAGCAGCTTGGGGTATTACAGGGAGCAGGATGAAAAACTGTTTTTT
CASSLGYYREQDEKLFF
>.|TRBJ1-1|.|TRBV6-2/TRBV6-3
TGTGCCAGCAGTTACTTAGCCGGAGTGAACACTGAAGCTTTCTTT
CASSYLAGVNTEAFF
>.|TRBJ2-7|TRBD2|TRBV7-8
TGTGCCAGCAGCTTAGTGGGGTCTAGCGGGGAATACGAGCAGTACTTC
CASSLVGSSGEYEQYF
>few|TRBJ2-5|.|TRBV7-2
TGTGCCAGCAGCTTACCGGGGGAAGAGACCCAGTACTTC
CASSLPGEETQYF
>.|TRBJ1-2|.|TRBV28
TGTGCCAGCAAATGGAGGGGTGATGAGACCTTC
CASKWRGDETF
>.|TRBJ2-7|.|TRBV19
TGTGCCAGTAGCCCAGTGGCGGGCCACTACGAGCAGTACTTC
CASSPVAGHYEQYF
>many|TRBJ2-5|.|TRBV7-2
TGTGCCAGCACACTCAGCGCGAGGGAGACCCAGTACTTC
CASTLSARETQYF
>many|TRBJ2-1|.|TRBV7-2
TGTGCCAGCAGCTTGATCCGCCTAGGGGGGAATGAGCAGTTCTTC
CASSLIRLGGNEQFF
>.|TRBJ2-6|.|TRBV11-3
TGTGCCAGCAGCTATGGAGAGTCTGGGGCCAACGTCCTGACTTTC
CASSYGESGANVLTF
>many|TRBJ1-5|.|TRBV11-2
TGTGCCAGCAGCCAAGAATTAGGGGCAGGGAGGCGTCAGCCCCAGCATTTT
CASSQELGAGRRQPQHF
>.|TRBJ1-2|TRBD1|TRBV10-3
TGTGCCATCAGTATTCAGGGGGCGCCGGATGGCTACACCTTC
CAISIQGAPDGYTF
>.|TRBJ1-2|TRBD1|TRBV5-6
TGTGCCAGCAGCGAACTTTTGTGGGACAGGGGGCCGAGTGGCTACACCTTC
CASSELLWDRGPSGYTF
>.|TRBJ1-5|.|TRBV7-6
TGTGCCAGCAGCTCAGGGACCCCGACCAAAGGTCAGCCCCAGCATTTT
CASSSGTPTKGQPQHF
>few|TRBJ1-2|TRBD1|TRBV11-3
TGTGCCAGCAGCTTAGATGTGGGGTCGACAGGGGGACAAGGCTACACCTTC
CASSLDVGSTGGQGYTF
>many|TRBJ1-1|.|TRBV7-2
TGTGCCAGCTTACAGGTTGGGCCCACTGAAGCTTTCTTT
CASLQVGPTEAFF
>medium-sized|TRBJ1-6|TRBD1|TRBV7-2
TGTGCCAGCAGCCCCGGACAGGGAGGTTTTTCACCCCTCCACTTT
CASSPGQGGFSPLHF
>.|TRBJ1-2|.|TRBV27
TGTGCCAGCAGTTCAATCGGGACTGCAGCTAACTATGGCTACACCTTC
CASSSIGTAANYGYTF
>.|TRBJ2-6|TRBD1|TRBV7-6
TGTGCCAGCAGCCCTGGACAGGGGAGGGCTGGGGCCAACGTCCTGACTTTC
CASSPGQGRAGANVLTF
>.|TRBJ2-2|TRBD1|TRBV6-5
TGTGCCAGCAGTTACTCGTCAGGGGGCATCAGCACCGGGGAGCTGTTTTTT
CASSYSSGGISTGELFF
>.|TRBJ1-4|.|TRBV15
TGTGCCACCAGCAGAGATTTAGGGGAATCCTACGCAACTAATGAAAAACTGTTTTTT
CATSRDLGESYATNEKLFF
>.|TRBJ2-7|TRBD2|TRBV7-9
TGTGCCAGCAGCTTAGGAAGTAGCGGGCGAGGGAACGAGCAGTACTTC
CASSLGSSGRGNEQYF
>few|TRBJ2-5|TRBD1|TRBV6-1
TGTGCCAGCAGTTCCGGACAGGGGCCAGTTGAGACCCAGTACTTC
CASSSGQGPVETQYF
>.|TRBJ2-2|.|TRBV6-8
TGTGCCAGCAGTCTAGGGTCCCGCACCGGGGAGCTGTTTTTT
CASSLGSRTGELFF
>many|TRBJ2-2|TRBD1|TRBV7-2
TGTGCCGGGGGACAGATGAACACCGGGGAGCTGTTTTTT
CAGGQMNTGELFF
>.|TRBJ2-2|.|TRBV12-3/TRBV12-4
TGTGCCAGCAGGAGGGGAGGGGGCACCGGGGAGCTGTTTTTT
CASRRGGGTGELFF
>few|TRBJ1-1|TRBD1|TRBV20-1
TGCAGTGCCTTCCGGACAGGGAGACATACTGAAGCTTTCTTT
CSAFRTGRHTEAFF
>.|TRBJ1-3|.|TRBV29-1
TGCAGCGTTCTACCGATCTCTGGAAACACCATATATTTT
CSVLPISGNTIYF
>many|TRBJ2-4|TRBD1|TRBV10-3
TGTGCCATCAGTGGACAGGGGACGTACATTCAGTACTTC
CAISGQGTYIQYF
>many|TRBJ1-2|TRBD1|TRBV12-3/TRBV12-4
TGTGCCAGCAGGTTGGGACAGGGGGCAGGGGGCTACACCTTC
CASRLGQGAGGYTF
>.|TRBJ2-7|TRBD2|TRBV6-2/TRBV6-3
TGTGCCAGCAGCCGGGGGAGGACTAGCGACTCCTACGAGCAGTACTTC
CASSRGRTSDSYEQYF
>.|TRBJ2-7|.|TRBV5-6
TGTGCCAGCAGCTTGTTCGACAGGAGCTCCTACGAGCAGTACTTC
CASSLFDRSSYEQYF
>few|TRBJ2-2|TRBD2|TRBV5-1
TGCGCCAGCAGCTTGGTAGCGGGAGAATCCGGGGAGCTGTTTTTT
CASSLVAGESGELFF
>.|TRBJ2-1|.|TRBV7-9
TGTGCCAGCAGCTTAGCACGACCCTACAATGAGCAGTTCTTC
CASSLARPYNEQFF
>.|TRBJ2-7|.|TRBV7-9
TGTGCCAGCAGCTTAATGGGTACGCAGTCCTACGAGCAGTACTTC
CASSLMGTQSYEQYF
>.|TRBJ1-1|.|TRBV6-2/TRBV6-3
TGTGCCAGCAGTTCCGGGGGCTCGACGAACACTGAAGCTTTCTTT
CASSSGGSTNTEAFF
>few|TRBJ2-7|.|TRBV6-2/TRBV6-3
TGTGCCAGCAGTTACCACGACAGCAAGACACAGTACTTC
CASSYHDSKTQYF
>few|TRBJ1-5|.|TRBV6-2/TRBV6-3
TGTGCCAGCAATTCAAGATTATCCTTACATCAGCCCCAGCATTTT
CASNSRLSLHQPQHF
>.|TRBJ2-1|.|TRBV7-9
TGTGCCAGCAGCTCGCGGGGTTTAAAGAATGAGCAGTTCTTC
CASSSRGLKNEQFF
>many|TRBJ2-1|TRBD2|TRBV7-2
TGTGCCAGCAGCTCATCCGGGACTAGCGGGGTGGGGAGCTCCTACAATGAGCAGTTCTTC
CASSSSGTSGVGSSYNEQFF
>many|TRBJ1-1|TRBD1|TRBV7-6
TGTGCCAGCAGCCCAGGGACAGGGGCGCAGAGGAGCACTGAAGCTTTCTTT
CASSPGTGAQRSTEAFF
>.|TRBJ2-7|.|TRBV2
TGTGCCAGCAGTGTAAGCTACCGAAATTACGAGCAGTACTTC
CASSVSYRNYEQYF
>many|TRBJ2-1|TRBD2|TRBV7-2
TGTGCCAGCAGCTTAGTCCCACTAGCGGGACAATACAATGAGCAGTTCTTC
CASSLVPLAGQYNEQFF
>.|TRBJ2-7|.|TRBV6-1
TGTTCTACACGAAGCGGGTACACCTACGAGCAGTACTTC
CSTRSGYTYEQYF
>many|TRBJ2-7|TRBD2|TRBV12-3/TRBV12-4
TGTGCCAGCAGTACCGAGCCGGGAGGTAATACCTACGAGCAGTACTTC
CASSTEPGGNTYEQYF
>.|TRBJ2-3|.|TRBV7-8
TGTGCCAGCACCTTCCGGGTCGGTCGCACTCGGGGAGGCACAGATACGCAGTATTTT
CASTFRVGRTRGGTDTQYF
>many|TRBJ2-1|.|TRBV7-2
TGTGCCAGCAGCTTAACTCCGTCACACGGCAATGAGCAGTTCTTC
CASSLTPSHGNEQFF
>.|TRBJ2-4|TRBD2|TRBV3-1
TGTGCCAGCAGGCCTAGCGGGAGGCTAGCCAAAAACATTCAGTACTTC
CASRPSGRLAKNIQYF
>.|TRBJ2-2|.|TRBV4-3
TGCGCCAGCAGCCAAGATACAGGAAATCCCGGGGAGCTGTTTTTT
CASSQDTGNPGELFF
>.|TRBJ2-1|TRBD2|TRBV7-3
TGTGCCAGCAGCTCGGGACTAGCGGGGATGAATGAGCAGTTCTTC
CASSSGLAGMNEQFF
>few|TRBJ2-1|.|TRBV12-5
TGTGCTAGTGGTGCCTCAATTACGGCCAAGTTCTTC
CASGASITAKFF
>.|TRBJ2-1|.|TRBV19
TGTGCCAGTAGTATCGCCGGGACAAGTTACAATGAGCAGTTCTTC
CASSIAGTSYNEQFF
>.|TRBJ1-1|.|TRBV29-1
TGCAGCGTTGGGGGACCGTCTGAAGCTTTCTTT
CSVGGPSEAFF
>many|TRBJ1-6|.|TRBV7-2
TGTGCCAGCGGGAGCAATAATTCACCCCTCCACTTT
CASGSNNSPLHF
>.|TRBJ1-1|.|TRBV12-3/TRBV12-4
TGTGCCAGCAGTTTTGAGGGGATCATGAACACTGAAGCTTTCTTT
CASSFEGIMNTEAFF